The TCR beta chain described here comes from a study of glioma-infiltrating T cells. Study results and limitations: Above-expected tissue-blood divergence occurred in all gliomas, most in low-grade ones. Very few CDR3 sequences were shared between tissue and blood.

Amplification of TCR alpha and beta CDR3 regions from RNA used iRepertoire nested multiplex PCR. One-step reverse transcription and amplification started from around 100-400 ng of tissue mRNA or PBMC total RNA. TCRdb processed the multiplex PCR reads anew with MiXCR; each CDR3 protein has one entry. This table has over 100,000 distinct CDR3 sequences, under 30% appearing once. This clonotype was counted at least ten times. Its specificity is not known. This clonotype was obtained from a human donor with low-grade glioma or glioblastoma, undergoing nonglioma brain surgery, or in good health (not recorded which). Sequencing was performed on glioma tissue, nonneoplastic brain tissue, or PBMCs (not recorded which).

CDR3 DNA: TGTGCCAGCAGCCAAGGGACAGGTAAAAATCAGCCCCAGCATTTT. Protein product: CASSQGTGKNQPQHF. V usage is TRBV3-1 and J usage is TRBJ1-5; TRBD1 matches at 7 bases. The CDR3 consists of 15 residues. V shed 1 base and J 4 bases; nucleotides not matched to a gene: 4. Germline-derived CDR1 and CDR2 are LGHDT and YNNKEL (reference sequence). Full variable domain (outside the CDR3, taken from reference TRBV3-1 and TRBJ1-5): DTAVSQTPKYLVTQMGNDKSIKCEQNLGHDTMYWYKQDSKKFLKIMFSYNNKELIINETVPNRFSPKSPDKAHLNLHINSLELGDSAVYFCASSQGTGKNQPQHFGDGTRLSIL.